This entry describes one T cell receptor beta chain. This clone was counted once. Its antigen has not been determined. The record has no base qualities; no much larger clone is one base away. The data stem from a study of TIL therapy for anti-PD-1-resistant metastatic lung cancer (dated by TCRdb to 2020 to 2023). Regarding the research as a whole: Tumors were harvested before any PD-1/PD-L1 blockade; patients then received nivolumab, and those progressing received lymphodepletion, expanded TIL infusion and IL-2. A median non-synonymous tumor mutation burden of around 1.5 mutations per megabase was determined across the cohort by whole-exome sequencing. Most of the cohort had lung adenocarcinoma, including a few EGFR-mutant tumors and two ALK-rearranged tumors, and half of the patients were either current or former smokers. Clonotypes were tracked across tumor, expanded TIL product and serial blood samples by T cell receptor beta sequencing of tumor and peripheral blood. Enrolled patients had a median age of about 50 years (range roughly 38-75) and a median tumor PD-L1 proportion score of around 5.6%.

The CDR3 goes from the cysteine to the phenylalanine over 13 residues. Just the 39-base CDR3 DNA is kept, in frame starting at base 1. The germline V and J ends show losses of 2 bases and 3 bases respectively, and no gene match explains 3 bases of the junction. CDR1 and CDR2, per the germline V gene (reference sequence), are GTSNPN and SVGIG. What the time point label conveys for this sample: pre-treatment sample, taken before nivolumab and TIL therapy. Between late 2017 and 2020, a dual-center phase I trial enrolled adults who had stage 4 NSCLC. Samples came from a single-arm, open-label phase I trial of tumor-infiltrating lymphocyte therapy with nivolumab in advanced non-small cell lung cancer. Blood mononuclear cells from EDTA tubes were separated on a Ficoll gradient and snap-frozen as pellets, and DNA was extracted from the cells using a Qiagen mini-prep kit. What the work shows at the level of the full study, not this receptor alone: Clonotypes from the infused TIL partially replaced the baseline peripheral repertoire and then declined over months, and persistence showed no apparent association with response. Because the cohort was highly selected, with more treatment-naive, never-smoker and oncogene-addicted patients than is typical, generalizability is limited. The study protocol defined all tumor marker inferences as exploratory.

TCR beta CDR3 regions were amplified from genomic DNA by bias-controlled multiplex PCR with the immunoSEQ v3 hsTCRB kit. TCR libraries were sequenced on an Illumina NextSeq 500 to 2 million to 2.5 million read pairs for survey level or about 5-6.5 million for deep level. The original pipeline was this. V, D and J genes were assigned, non-productive sequences were removed, and clonality was reported by immunoSEQ Analyzer software. Repertoires of infused TIL and blood were compared using productive Simpson clonality and the Morisita overlap index of productive TRB rearrangements. The absolute count of a clonotype in blood was estimated by multiplying the lymphocyte count by the CD3+ fraction and by the productive frequency of the clone. In TCRdb, the immuneACCESS table is reduced to in-frame sequences with V and J assigned. These tables do not hold every clone; where another copy was compared, an unresolved V gene accounts for under half, and the others remain unexplained. The D gene and trimming were derived from the DNA, and the V and J assignments and clone size from that table. Within this sample are about 44,000 clones, with around 80% of them counted one time only. The top ten clones comprise approximately 15% of the sample.

This chain is built from TRBV30 and TRBJ2-7; 8 bases in between match TRBD1. This TCR was sampled from an older man with non-small cell lung cancer. This specimen was blood, taken at baseline. The DNA is as follows: TGTGCCTGGAGTCGACAGGGGCTCTACGAGCAGTACTTC. Its protein reads: CAWSRQGLYEQYF.